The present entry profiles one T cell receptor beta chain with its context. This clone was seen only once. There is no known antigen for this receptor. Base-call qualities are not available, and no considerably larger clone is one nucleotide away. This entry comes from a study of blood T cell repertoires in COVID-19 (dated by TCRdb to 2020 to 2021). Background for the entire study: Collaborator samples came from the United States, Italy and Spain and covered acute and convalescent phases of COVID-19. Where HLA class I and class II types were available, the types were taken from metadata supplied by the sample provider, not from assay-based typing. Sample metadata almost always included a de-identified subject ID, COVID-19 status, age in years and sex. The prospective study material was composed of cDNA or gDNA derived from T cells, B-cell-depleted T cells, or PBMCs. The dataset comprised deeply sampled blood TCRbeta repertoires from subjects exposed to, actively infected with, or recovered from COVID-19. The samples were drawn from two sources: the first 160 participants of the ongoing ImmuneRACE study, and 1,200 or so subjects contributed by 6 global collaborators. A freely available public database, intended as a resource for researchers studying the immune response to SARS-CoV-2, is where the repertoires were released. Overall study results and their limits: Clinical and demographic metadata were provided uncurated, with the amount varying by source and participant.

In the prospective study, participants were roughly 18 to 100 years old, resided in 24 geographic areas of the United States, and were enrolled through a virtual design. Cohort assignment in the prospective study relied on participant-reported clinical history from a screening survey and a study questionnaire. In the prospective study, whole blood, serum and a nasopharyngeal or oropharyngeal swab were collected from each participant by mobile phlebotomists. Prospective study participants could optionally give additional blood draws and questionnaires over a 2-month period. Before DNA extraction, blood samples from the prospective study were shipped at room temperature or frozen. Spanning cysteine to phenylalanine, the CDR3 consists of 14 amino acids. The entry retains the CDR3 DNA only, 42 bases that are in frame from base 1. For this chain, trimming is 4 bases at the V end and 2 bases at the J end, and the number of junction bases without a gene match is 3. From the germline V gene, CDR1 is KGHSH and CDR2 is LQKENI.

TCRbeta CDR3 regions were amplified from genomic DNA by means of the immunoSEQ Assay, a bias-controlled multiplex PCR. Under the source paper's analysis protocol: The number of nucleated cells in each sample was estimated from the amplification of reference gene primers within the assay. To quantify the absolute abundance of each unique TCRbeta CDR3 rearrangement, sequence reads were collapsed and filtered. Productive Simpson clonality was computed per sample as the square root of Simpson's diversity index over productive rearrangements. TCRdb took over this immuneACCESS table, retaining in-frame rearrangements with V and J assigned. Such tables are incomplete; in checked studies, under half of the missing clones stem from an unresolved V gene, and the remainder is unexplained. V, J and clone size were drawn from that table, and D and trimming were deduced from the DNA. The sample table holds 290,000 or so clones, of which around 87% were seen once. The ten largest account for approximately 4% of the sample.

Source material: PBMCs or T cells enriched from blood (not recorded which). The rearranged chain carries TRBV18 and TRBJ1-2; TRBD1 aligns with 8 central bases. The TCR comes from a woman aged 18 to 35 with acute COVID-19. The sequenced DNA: TGTGCCAGCTCACGGACAGGGAAAAACTATGGCTACACCTTC. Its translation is CASSRTGKNYGYTF.